Below, one T cell receptor beta chain is given with its context. What this receptor recognizes is not known. It has no much larger one-base neighbor in the sample; base qualities were not kept. The sample originates from a study of T cell therapy after organ transplantation (dated by TCRdb to about 2019). About the study as a whole: Therapy products were autologous CMV-specific T cells expanded in vitro for 2 to 3 weeks with a peptide pool of 30 HLA class I and II CMV epitopes. Up to 6 T cell doses were administered to patients every 2 weeks, and patients were monitored for 25 to 35 weeks after therapy was completed. Of the roughly ten patients, eight were classified as clinical responders and two as nonresponders. Patients received a median of 1.92 x 10^8 CMV-specific T cells across 2 to 6 intravenous infusions. Long-term post-therapy blood samples were obtained 20 to 29 weeks after therapy was completed. This study was a follow-up analysis of the TRBV repertoire from an open-label phase I trial that tested autologous CMV-specific adoptive T cell therapy in people who had received solid-organ transplants. Only about 75% of the 10 patients had long-term post-therapy samples available. What the research found in general, with its limitations: The small number of expansions detected in nonresponders may reflect reduced sample coverage resulting from poor CD8+ T cell yield. Because the cohort was small, confounders such as concurrent antirejection and antiviral medications could not be assessed. Both transferred clonotypes and endogenous clonotypes not detected in the therapy products appeared to be included in post-therapy reconstitution. Fold change in CD8 clonality after therapy was inversely correlated with pretherapy clonality, suggesting that less biased repertoires were more receptive to remodeling. Marked pretherapy clonal expansions with minimal repertoire change after therapy were observed in nonresponders.

The immunoSEQ two-step, bias-controlled multiplex PCR assay was used to amplify TRB CDR3 regions from genomic DNA. CDR3 libraries were sequenced on an Illumina NextSeq 500. The study's own analysis went as follows. The immunoSEQ Analyzer platform was used for the initial alignment and bioinformatics, which included bias normalization against synthetic CDR3 analogs. V, D and J genes were annotated according to IMGT database definitions. Additional TRBV analyses were carried out with default settings in VDJtools version 1.1.10 and the R package tcR version 2.2.1.11. For the GLIPH analysis, version 1.0 was run with default settings. To test for significant clonotype frequency changes in CDR3 sequences with at least 5 reads, a 2-sided binomial test with Benjamini-Hochberg correction (alpha = 0.01) was used. TCRdb took over this immuneACCESS table, retaining in-frame rearrangements with V and J assigned. Such tables are incomplete; in checked studies, under half of the missing clones stem from an unresolved V gene, and the remainder is unexplained. That table is the source of V, J and clone size, and D and trimming were worked out from the DNA. Within this sample are about 20,000 clones, with roughly 84% of them counted one time only. The ten largest clones take up about 35% of the sample.

V gives up 0 bases and J gives up 4 bases, and the segment between their germline ends measures 10 bases. The CDR3 has 15 amino acids, counting the end cysteine and phenylalanine. The only DNA kept is the CDR3, 45 bases in frame from the first base. The germline V gene gives CDR1 as MRHNA and CDR2 as SNTAGT. Explained via the paper, the time point label denotes: 20-29 weeks after completion of therapy. The patients had received solid-organ transplants and had cytomegalovirus that was drug-resistant/recurrent. Roughly 10 people from the trial were chosen for repertoire analysis because post-therapy peripheral blood mononuclear cells were available from them. Viable CD3+CD8+CD4- lymphocytes were isolated from PBMCs by sorting on a BD FACSAria III. Genomic DNA was extracted from sorted cells with the Qiagen DNeasy Kit.

This chain joins TRBV6-4 to TRBJ2-1; the D gene is perhaps TRBD1, from 5 matching bases. Here the sequenced sample was CD8+ T cells from blood, taken after autologous CMV-specific T cell therapy. The receptor's source is a human patient who had received a solid organ transplant and had CMV disease. After a transplant, some T cells may have been passed on by the graft donor. The DNA reads as follows: TGTGCCAGCAGTGACTCACGGACACCTTACAATGAGCAGTTCTTC. Translated, it gives CASSDSRTPYNEQFF.